One sample yielded the 14 T cell receptor beta chains listed below, sequenced in a study of tumor and adjacent non-tumor tissue in lung cancer. TCRbeta libraries were built with three rounds of nested PCR, modified from ARM-PCR. TCRdb itself ran the multiplex PCR reads through MiXCR, one entry per CDR3 protein. The data contain 220,000 or so distinct CDR3 sequences, 71% of them seen just once; the ten biggest clones take up approximately 25%. The template was RNA from unsorted bulk tissue. Sequencing was done on a sample of lung tumor tissue. The receptors come from a man in his fifties or sixties with non-small cell lung cancer.

This clonotype has a single count. Because it lacks the conserved phenylalanine or tryptophan at the end, this CDR3 is likely a read error. The DNA is left out, because the CDR3 cannot be placed on it with certainty; the CDR3 is given as TCRdb lists it. The CDR3 loop is CASSSREITYNEQCL. The V and J genes are TRBV11-3 and TRBJ2-1; TRBD1 is the table's D call and was not checked against the DNA. Germline V gene lookup returns CDR1 SGHNT and CDR2 YENEEA. A total of 15 residues make up the CDR3, ends included.

Regarding this clonotype: At one end the junction does not follow the germline gene, possibly because of a read error. The chain combines TRBV11-2 with TRBJ2-3; 7 bases fit TRBD2. The V gene's germline CDR1 is SGHAT and CDR2 FQNNGV. The CDR3 covers 16 residues. As DNA, the CDR3 is TGTGTCAGCAGCTTGGGAGCGGGGCCAAGCACAGATACGCAGTATTTT. Protein product: CVSSLGAGPSTDTQYF. The full variable domain, its missing parts supplied by reference TRBV11-2 and TRBJ2-3, is EAGVAQSPRYKIIEKRQSVAFWCNPISGHATLYWYQQILGQGPKLLIQFQNNGVVDDSQLPKDRFSAERLKGVDSTLKIQPAKLEDSAVYLCVSSLGAGPSTDTQYFGPGTRLTVL.

Turning to this clonotype: One end of the junction fails to match germline, which may point to a read error. The chain couples TRBV6-5 to TRBJ1-4; D is possibly TRBD1 (6 bases). This CDR3 has 16 residues. CDR1 is MNHEY and CDR2 is SVGAGI in the germline V gene. CDR3 bases: TGTGCCAGCACTAAACGGGGGGGCCAACGTAATGAGAAACTGTTTTTT. It is translated as CASTKRGGQRNEKLFF.

Worth noting for this clonotype: A clone one base away is much larger, so this may be a read error. The chain links TRBV6-1 to TRBJ2-5, with 11 nucleotides matching TRBD2. CDR1 and CDR2 (germline): MNHNS, SASEGT. The CDR3 runs 14 residues. DNA of the CDR3: TGTGCCACCAGTGACACTAGCGGGGGAAAGACCCAGTACTTC. It translates to CATSDTSGGKTQYF.

This clonotype has a single count. At one end, the junction sequence differs from germline, possibly due to a read error. The chain uses TRBV20-1 and TRBJ1-6; D might be TRBD1 (6 bases). Germline values: CDR1 DFQATT, CDR2 SNEGSKA (reference sequence). The CDR3 has 17 residues. The CDR3 DNA is TGCAGTACTAGAGTCGTGGGGGCGAGCTCCTATAATTCACCCCTCCACTTT. Translation gives CSTRVVGASSYNSPLHF.

This clonotype occurred a few times. The CDR3, as DNA: TGCAGCGTTGTGGATCGGGCAGATCTGAACACTGAAGCTTTCTTT. Protein sequence: CSVVDRADLNTEAFF. V and J are TRBV29-1 and TRBJ1-1; no definite D call. Germline V CDR1 and CDR2: SQVTM, ANQGSEA. Trimming took 4 bases from V and 0 from J, leaving 15 bases between them. The CDR3 sequence is 15 residues long.

This clonotype appeared many times. This chain uses TRBV11-3 with TRBJ2-7; D could derive from TRBD1 or TRBD2 (5 bases each). Germline CDR1 SGHNT, CDR2 YENEEA. V lost 4 bases, J lost 5 bases, and 12 bases lay in between. CDR3 length: 13 amino acids. The CDR3 DNA sequence: TGTGCCAGCAGCTCCAGCGGCAGGGACGAGCAGTACTTC. Translating it yields CASSSSGRDEQYF.

This chain joins TRBV30 and TRBJ1-2, with D maybe TRBD1 (5 bases). CDR1 is GTSNPN and CDR2 is SVGIG in the germline V gene (reference sequence). V lost 0 bases and J 4 bases, leaving 9 bases between the germline ends. The CDR3 loop spans 13 amino acids. CDR3 in DNA: TGTGCCTGGAGTGTACAGGCGACCTATGGCTACACCTTC. Protein sequence: CAWSVQATYGYTF. The full variable domain, rest sourced from reference TRBV30 and TRBJ1-2, is SQTIHQWPATLVQPVGSPLSLECTVEGTSNPNLYWYRQAAGRGLQLLFYSVGIGQISSEVPQNLSASRPQDRQFILSSKKLLLSDSGFYLCAWSVQATYGYTFGSGTRLTVV.

As to this clonotype: The conserved closing phenylalanine or tryptophan is absent in this CDR3, likely reflecting a read error. J is TRBJ2-1 and V is TRBV6-6, with D uncertain. Trimming removed 4 bases from V and 4 bases from J, with 8 bases in between. Germline V gene sequence: CDR1 MNHNY, CDR2 SVGAGI (reference sequence). This CDR3 is built from 13 residues. The CDR3 DNA reads TGTGCCAGCAGTTTTACTCTTTACAATGAGCAGTTCATC. It codes for CASSFTLYNEQFI.

Comments on this clonotype: The junction differs from germline at one of its ends, possibly a read error. V is TRBV7-2 and J is TRBJ2-2, with 8 bases matching TRBD2. Germline V gene lookup returns CDR1 SGHTA and CDR2 FQGNSA. The CDR3 loop spans 15 amino acids. The CDR3 bases are TGTGCCAGCAGCGGCGGGGGGCTCTACACCCGGGAGCTGTTTTTC. As protein: CASSGGGLYTRELFF. Variable domain in full (rest from reference TRBV7-2 and TRBJ2-2): GAGVSQSPSNKVTEKGKDVELRCDPISGHTALYWYRQSLGQGLEFLIYFQGNSAPDKSGLPSDRFSAERTGGSVSTLTIQRTQQEDSAVYLCASSGGGLYTRELFFGEGSRLTVL.

About this clonotype: A much larger clonotype is one base distant, so this may be a read error. The chain uses TRBV30 and TRBJ1-3, with D possibly matching TRBD1 (6 bases). The V end lost 3 bases, the J end lost 2 bases, and 17 bases lay between the germline ends. This CDR3 region has 16 residues. The germline CDR1 and CDR2 sequences are GTSNPN and SVGIG (reference sequence). CDR3 region: CAWRTGRIATGNTIYF. The CDR3 DNA follows: TGTGCCTGGAGAACAGGGAGAATCGCGACTGGAAACACCATATATTTT.

About this clonotype: Relative to the germline gene, one junction end is altered; a read error may explain this. The V and J genes are TRBV20-1 and TRBJ2-7; 10 bases agree with TRBD2. This CDR3 has 15 amino acids. Germline CDR1 is DFQATT and CDR2 is SNEGSKA (reference sequence). The CDR3 protein is CCALPGLASSYEQYF. In DNA, the CDR3 is TGCTGTGCCCTCCCGGGACTAGCGAGCTCCTACGAGCAGTACTTC.

This clonotype was counted a few times. This chain connects TRBV20-1 to TRBJ2-3; D gene ambiguous. Germline loops: CDR1 DFQATT, CDR2 SNEGSKA (reference sequence). The CDR3 totals 12 residues. The V end lost 3 bases, the J end lost 5 bases, and 9 bases lay between the germline ends. CDR3 sequence (DNA): TGCAGTGCTAGTGTGAACCAAGATACGCAGTATTTT. Its translation: CSASVNQDTQYF.

J is TRBJ1-1 and V is TRBV6-1, with TRBD1 as a possible D gene (6 bases). Germline CDR1 is MNHNS and CDR2 is SASEGT. The CDR3 is made up of 12 amino acids. The germline V and J ends were trimmed by 6 bases and 6 bases, with 11 bases remaining between them. The CDR3 sequence is CASSRGGSEAFF. The CDR3 region has the DNA TGTGCCAGCAGCCGCGGGGGCTCTGAAGCTTTCTTT.